This TCR beta chain was found in a study of early T cells in non-severe SARS-CoV-2 infection. Whole-study context: Alpha and beta chains were unpaired, from unsorted whole-blood bulk RNA. Study outcomes and limitations: In VDJdb matching, anti-spike CD8 responses were favored while private and CD4 specificities went missing.

V lost 4 bases and J 6 bases, leaving 13 bases between the germline ends. The CDR3 extends over 14 amino acids. Per the germline V gene, CDR1 is LGHDT and CDR2 is YNNKEL (reference sequence). This clonotype was detected many times. What it binds is unknown. Each cDNA molecule carried a unique molecular identifier. TCRdb reprocessed the 5' RACE reads via MiXCR and lists one record per CDR3 protein. Of fewer than 40,000 distinct CDR3 sequences in the sample, around 5.8% were seen once. The sequencing input was whole blood. J is TRBJ2-1 and V is TRBV3-1; D is possibly TRBD2 (6 bases). The source of this sequence is an adult who was a healthcare worker with PCR-confirmed SARS-CoV-2 infection or an uninfected control (not recorded which). The DNA for the CDR3 is TGTGCCAGCAGCCTACCGACTAGGGGCAATGAGCAGTTCTTC. This sequence encodes CASSLPTRGNEQFF.